Each of the 12 T cell receptor beta chains below was sequenced from the same sample in a study of OX40 agonist ivuxolimab in advanced cancers. Sequenced by immunoSEQ multiplex PCR; TCRdb stores in-frame clones only, minus some. The profile shows approximately 35,000 clones, approximately 80% of them singletons. Sequenced here: CD4+ or CD8+ T cells sorted from blood, sampled in a trial of the OX40 agonist ivuxolimab. All receptors come from an adult with an advanced solid tumor such as melanoma, head and neck, liver or kidney cancer.

The chain recombines TRBV4-1 with TRBJ1-1, with 7 bases fitting TRBD1. Per germline, CDR1 MGHRA and CDR2 YSYEKL. V was pared by 0 bases and J by 0 bases, with 4 bases of the junction left unmatched. The CDR3 extends over 16 amino acids. The DNA for the CDR3 is TGCGCCAGCAGCCAAGATCTTCAGGGGGTGAACACTGAAGCTTTCTTT. This translates into CASSQDLQGVNTEAFF.

This clone was seen a single time. A read error may account for a junction end that differs from germline. The chain uses TRBV6-1 and TRBJ1-3; D gene uncertain. This CDR3 is 15 amino acids long. Germline V gives CDR1 MNHNS, CDR2 SASEGT. CDR3 loop: CAGRDTTHSGNTIYF. CDR3 nucleotides: TGTGCCGGCAGAGACACGACTCACTCTGGAAACACCATATATTTT.

CDR3 sequence (DNA): TGCAGCGCCCAACAGGGTGCCTACACCTTC. Its protein product is CSAQQGAYTF. The chain joins TRBV29-1 to TRBJ1-2; a possible D gene is TRBD1 (6 bases). The CDR3 extends over 10 amino acids. Germline CDR1 and CDR2: SQVTM and ANQGSEA. V was shortened by 7 bases and J by 10 bases, with 13 bases between the two germline ends. The full variable domain, rest sourced from reference TRBV29-1 and TRBJ1-2, is SAVISQKPSRDICQRGTSLTIQCQVDSQVTMMFWYRQQPGQSLTLIATANQGSEATYESGFVIDKFPISRPNLTFSTLTVSNMSPEDSSIYLCSAQQGAYTFGSGTRLTVV.

This rearrangement joins TRBV6-6 to TRBJ1-5; possible D gene TRBD1, 5 bases. The CDR3 extends over 16 amino acids. Germline values: CDR1 MNHNY, CDR2 SVGAGI (reference sequence). Trimming pared 4 bases from V and 0 bases from J, leaving 13 bases between. This chain's CDR3 is CASSSGRGGSNQPQHF. DNA for the CDR3: TGTGCCAGCAGTTCTGGGAGGGGCGGTAGCAATCAGCCCCAGCATTTT.

This chain joins TRBV2 and TRBJ2-7; TRBD1 matches at 8 bases. Germline CDR1 SNHLY, CDR2 FYNNEI. Unmatched junction bases numbered 9, after V lost 2 bases and J lost 6 bases. CDR3 size: 15 residues. CDR3 in amino acids: CASSELSQGAFEQYV. CDR3 in DNA: TGTGCCAGCAGTGAATTGAGTCAGGGGGCTTTCGAGCAGTACGTC.

The chain has TRBV10-3 and TRBJ2-1, with D uncertain. Looked up from germline, CDR1 is ENHRY and CDR2 is SYGVKD. V was clipped by 6 bases and J by 5 bases, with 14 bases between them. CDR3 length: 14 amino acids. In DNA form, the CDR3 reads TGTGCCATCAGGCAGGAACAAAGGCACAATGAGCAGTTCTTC. It specifies CAIRQEQRHNEQFF.

This chain uses TRBV11-2 with TRBJ2-7, with 13 positions matching TRBD2. V lost 1 base and J lost 5; bases outside the gene matches: 8. Germline-derived CDR1 and CDR2 are SGHAT and FQNNGV. The CDR3 is 17 residues long. The CDR3 sequence is CASSLGTSGGADDEQYF. CDR3 sequence (DNA): TGTGCCAGCAGCTTAGGAACTAGCGGGGGGGCAGACGACGAGCAGTACTTC.

The chain combines TRBV13 with TRBJ1-3; weak D call: TRBD1 (5 bases). This CDR3 is 16 amino acids long. V was pared by 1 base and J by 5 bases, with 15 bases between. The germline V gene has CDR1 PRHDT and CDR2 FYEKMQ (reference sequence). CDR3: CASSLAQGTWRNTIYF. For the CDR3, the DNA is TGTGCCAGCAGCTTAGCTCAGGGAACGTGGAGAAACACCATATATTTT.

The rearrangement uses TRBV5-1 and TRBJ2-5; 7 bases are shared with TRBD2. Germline CDR1 is SGHRS and CDR2 is YFSETQ. V trimming: 5 bases; J trimming: 2 bases; junction bases outside the gene matches: 3. CDR3 length equals 13 residues. The CDR3 coding sequence is TGCGCCAGCAGTTCAGCGGGGCAAGAGACCCAGTACTTC. It translates to CASSSAGQETQYF.

The chain links TRBV9 to TRBJ2-2; TRBD2 might be the D (6 bases). Germline loops: CDR1 SGDLS, CDR2 YYNGEE. This CDR3 comprises 15 residues. Trimming took 0 bases from V and 1 from J, leaving 7 bases between them. CDR3 sequence reads: CASSVAGGNTGELFF. The DNA for the CDR3 is TGTGCCAGCAGCGTAGCCGGGGGGAACACCGGGGAGCTGTTTTTT.

This clone turned up a few times. The chain combines TRBV6-6 with TRBJ2-3; 11 positions agree with TRBD2. The junction had 4 bases not matched to a gene; V was cut back by 7 bases and J by 4 bases. Germline values: CDR1 MNHNY, CDR2 SVGAGI (reference sequence). The CDR3 has 14 residues. The CDR3 sequence is CASIVAGGPDTQYF. For the CDR3, the DNA is TGTGCCAGCATTGTAGCGGGGGGGCCAGATACGCAGTATTTT.

The CDR3 region has the DNA TGTGCCAGCAGCTTGGCATCGGGTACCTTCTACAATGAGCAGTTCTTC. It specifies CASSLASGTFYNEQFF. This rearrangement joins TRBV5-6 to TRBJ2-1; D is unclear. The CDR3 runs to 16 residues. Trimming removed 0 bases at V and 3 bases at J, with 13 bases between. Germline V gene sequence: CDR1 SGHDT, CDR2 YYEEEE.